The source of this T cell receptor beta chain is a study of human T cells and chemical hapten exposure. Study overall: Throughout a study of approximately 24 weeks, patients underwent weekly scalp administration of diphenylcyclopropenone doses.

The time point is: patch test 2, 6 weeks after DPC sensitization. Sample treatment: therapeutic diphenylcyclopropenone sensitization with weekly scalp DPC. This clonotype was recorded at least ten times. This CDR3 spans 14 amino acids. V lost 1 base to trimming and J lost 2 bases, with 8 bases between them. Per the germline V gene, CDR1 is LGHDT and CDR2 is YNNKEL (reference sequence). Original handling: Per-sample TCR counts ranged from about 23,224 to 750,000, median roughly 96,000. Each CDR3 protein is one row after TCRdb ran MiXCR on the RACE reads. V and J calls and clone size were set by TCRdb, not the authors. The repertoire has 330,000 or so distinct CDR3 sequences, about 6% of them found once; the top ten carry under 7%.

The chain joins TRBV3-1 to TRBJ1-2, with D maybe TRBD1 (5 bases). Here the sequenced sample was whole blood, taken in connection with sensitization to the hapten diphenylcyclopropenone (DPC). The source of this sequence is a woman under 30 with alopecia areata. Some clones in this sample may be carry-over from other donors' samples. This CDR3 is CASSQADRNYGYTF. CDR3 DNA: TGTGCCAGCAGCCAAGCCGACAGAAACTATGGCTACACCTTC.